Following are 27 T cell receptor beta chains from one sample sequenced in a study of cytomegalovirus exposure and HLA in healthy donors. PCR amplification relied on 60 Vbeta primers (plus 13 Jbeta primers). Some clones are missing from TCRdb's copy, which holds only in-frame ones; the method was immunoSEQ multiplex PCR. The sample carries 160,000 or so clones, 70% to 80% recorded once. Sequencing was performed on PBMCs. These TCRs come from a woman aged 40 to 50 in good health and CMV-seronegative.

This chain links TRBV28 with TRBJ2-7; 7 bases align to TRBD1. This CDR3 is 14 amino acids long. CDR1 is MDHEN and CDR2 is SYDVKM in the germline V gene. The ends lost 5 bases at V and 2 bases at J; junction bases unmatched: 6. The CDR3 is CASSPGTETYEQYF. The CDR3 nucleotides are TGTGCCAGCAGTCCCGGGACAGAAACCTACGAGCAGTACTTC.

The rearrangement joins TRBV19 to TRBJ1-1; the D gene is possibly TRBD1 (5 bases). This CDR3 comprises 13 residues. V gave up 2 bases and J gave up 6 bases, with 10 bases separating them. The germline CDR1 and CDR2 sequences are LNHDA and SQIVND (reference sequence). The CDR3 loop reads CASSIQGSPEAFF. The CDR3 coding sequence is TGTGCCAGTAGTATACAGGGTAGCCCTGAAGCTTTCTTT.

This clone was detected once. This sample includes further DNA sequences coding for the same CDR3. The chain is built from TRBV7-2 and TRBJ2-3, with D unclear. There are 13 residues in the CDR3. The ends were cut back, 1 base at V and 2 bases at J, with 4 bases in the middle. Germline loops: CDR1 SGHTA, CDR2 FQGNSA. The CDR3 DNA reads TGTGCCAGCAGCTTAGTATACACAGATACGCAGTATTTT. Translated, it gives CASSLVYTDTQYF.

This clone occurred a few times. The chain uses TRBV15 and TRBJ1-2, with 9 positions matching TRBD1. Germline assignment: CDR1 LNHNV and CDR2 YYDKDF (reference sequence). The CDR3 has 13 residues. Trimming took 5 bases from V and 6 from J; bases not matched to a gene: 4. CDR3 coding DNA: TGTGCCACCAGCGGGACAGGGTTGAATGGCTACACCTTC. Its protein product is CATSGTGLNGYTF.

The genes are TRBV7-9 and TRBJ1-3; TRBD1 matches at 7 bases. Losses at the gene ends were 6 bases for V and 0 bases for J; bases not matched to a gene: 2. CDR1 SEHNR and CDR2 FQNEAQ come from the germline V gene (reference sequence). There are 14 residues in the CDR3. The CDR3 DNA reads as TGTGCCAGCAGATCAGGGGGCTCTGGAAACACCATATATTTT. Its protein is CASRSGGSGNTIYF.

This chain joins TRBV7-9 and TRBJ2-1; 9 bases match TRBD2. The CDR3 runs to 15 residues. Unmatched junction bases numbered 4, after V lost 1 base and J lost 6 bases. Germline values: CDR1 SEHNR, CDR2 FQNEAQ (reference sequence). The CDR3 DNA is TGTGCCAGCAGCTTAGGCGGGAGGGCCTCCAATGAGCAGTTCTTC. It is translated as CASSLGGRASNEQFF.

The gene calls are TRBV7-2 and TRBJ2-7, with 13 bases fitting TRBD2. Germline-derived CDR1 and CDR2 are SGHTA and FQGNSA. CDR3 length: 16 amino acids. Germline trimming cut 5 bases from V and 1 base from J; bases unmatched to any gene: 5. The DNA of the CDR3 is TGTGCCAGCAGCCCCCGACTAGCGGGGGGATCCTACGAGCAGTACTTC. Its translation is CASSPRLAGGSYEQYF.

The J gene is TRBJ1-2, the V gene TRBV6-1; D unclear. The germline gives CDR1 MNHNS, CDR2 SASEGT. This CDR3 is 14 amino acids long. V dropped 5 bases and J dropped 2 bases, with 12 bases sitting between them. CDR3 in DNA: TGTGCCAGCAGTACCGGGATCCAAAACTATGGCTACACCTTC. Its protein product is CASSTGIQNYGYTF.

The chain joins TRBV6-6 to TRBJ1-4, with TRBD1 matching 8 bases. V was clipped by 5 bases and J by 4 bases; unmatched bases: 9. The CDR3 covers 16 residues. Germline assignment: CDR1 MNHNY and CDR2 SVGAGI (reference sequence). The CDR3 spells CASSHPDRGLNEKLFF. CDR3 bases: TGTGCCAGCAGTCACCCTGACAGGGGACTTAATGAAAAACTGTTTTTT.

The chain uses TRBV4-2 and TRBJ2-3; TRBD2 agrees at 9 bases. The CDR3 has 17 amino acids. The J segment lost 0 bases and the V segment lost 1 base, leaving 5 bases of the junction unmatched. CDR1 and CDR2 (germline): LGHNA, YNFKEQ. The CDR3 here is CASSQGRAGGSTDTQYF. The CDR3 DNA reads as TGTGCCAGCAGCCAAGGAAGAGCGGGAGGTAGCACAGATACGCAGTATTTT.

This clone was detected a few times. The J gene is TRBJ1-4, the V gene TRBV2; D gene unclear. Germline V gene lookup returns CDR1 SNHLY and CDR2 FYNNEI. V was shortened by 2 bases and J by 12 bases, with 13 bases between the two germline ends. The length of the CDR3 is 13 residues. CDR3 region: CASSENWAPELFF. The CDR3, as DNA: TGTGCCAGCAGTGAAAATTGGGCCCCTGAACTGTTTTTT. The whole variable domain, remainder taken from reference TRBV2 and TRBJ1-4, is EPEVTQTPSHQVTQMGQEVILRCVPISNHLYFYWYRQILGQKVEFLVSFYNNEISEKSEIFDDQFSVERPDGSNFTLKIRSTKLEDSAMYFCASSENWAPELFFGSGTQLSVL.

As for this clone: The same CDR3 can be traced to other DNA sequences in this sample. The rearrangement joins TRBV5-1 to TRBJ2-7; no definite D call. V was shortened by 0 bases and J by 0 bases, with 10 bases between the two germline ends. The CDR3 is 15 residues long. Germline V lookup: CDR1 SGHRS, CDR2 YFSETQ. The CDR3 sequence is CASSLASGGSYEQYF. The CDR3 nucleotides read TGCGCCAGCAGCTTGGCCAGTGGCGGCTCCTACGAGCAGTACTTC.

The chain joins TRBV7-3 to TRBJ2-3; D not resolved. Trimming stripped 4 bases from V and 0 bases from J, with 11 bases between. Germline V gene data show CDR1 as SGHTA and CDR2 as FQGTGA. CDR3 length equals 15 residues. In DNA, the CDR3 is TGTGCCAGCAGCTCCTCCCCTTTAAGCACAGATACGCAGTATTTT. Its translation is CASSSSPLSTDTQYF. The full variable domain, completed using reference TRBV7-3 and TRBJ2-3, is GAGVSQTPSNKVTEKGKYVELRCDPISGHTALYWYRQSLGQGPEFLIYFQGTGAADDSGLPNDRFFAVRPEGSVSTLKIQRTERGDSAVYLCASSSSPLSTDTQYFGPGTRLTVL.

V gene TRBV19 combines with J gene TRBJ2-7, with 10 bases aligning to TRBD2. V shed 5 bases and J 3 bases; nucleotides not matched to a gene: 4. This CDR3 has 14 amino acids. Germline V gives CDR1 LNHDA, CDR2 SQIVND (reference sequence). Written as DNA, the CDR3 is TGTGCCAGTAGTGAACTAGCGGGAAACTACGAGCAGTACTTC. It encodes CASSELAGNYEQYF.

CDR3: CASRLAGATDTQYF. In DNA form, the CDR3 reads TGTGCCAGCAGGCTAGCGGGGGCTACAGATACGCAGTATTTT. The chain combines TRBV2 with TRBJ2-3, with 10 bases that match TRBD2. This CDR3 is 14 amino acids long. The ends lost 6 bases at V and 3 bases at J; junction bases unmatched: 3. Germline lookup yields CDR1 SNHLY and CDR2 FYNNEI. Supplemented by reference TRBV2 and TRBJ2-3, the full variable domain reads EPEVTQTPSHQVTQMGQEVILRCVPISNHLYFYWYRQILGQKVEFLVSFYNNEISEKSEIFDDQFSVERPDGSNFTLKIRSTKLEDSAMYFCASRLAGATDTQYFGPGTRLTVL.

The CDR3 DNA sequence: TGTGCCAGCAGCGGGAGGACTAGCGGGGGGACCGAAGGGCAGTATTTT. It codes for CASSGRTSGGTEGQYF. The V call is TRBV7-9, the J call TRBJ2-3; 14 bases agree with TRBD2. The V gene end was trimmed by 5 bases and the J gene end by 11 bases; junction bases not matched to a gene: 12. The CDR3 is 16 amino acids. Looked up from germline, CDR1 is SEHNR and CDR2 is FQNEAQ (reference sequence).

The genes are TRBV7-8 and TRBJ1-3; a possible D gene is TRBD1 (5 bases). CDR3 length equals 14 residues. Trimming stripped 3 bases from V and 4 bases from J, with 10 bases between. Germline V gives CDR1 SGHVS, CDR2 FQNEAQ. CDR3 region: CASSFRGWGNTIYF. CDR3 nucleotide sequence: TGTGCCAGCAGCTTCCGGGGGTGGGGAAACACCATATATTTT.

This clone has more than one count but fewer than ten. The gene calls are TRBV6-6 and TRBJ2-7, with TRBD1 matching over 10 bases. The J segment lost 0 bases and the V segment lost 11 bases, leaving 4 bases of the junction unmatched. The germline V gene encodes CDR1 MNHNY and CDR2 SVGAGI (reference sequence). This CDR3 comprises 13 residues. The CDR3: CAAGTGASYEQYF. The DNA for the CDR3 is TGTGCCGCCGGGACAGGGGCCTCCTACGAGCAGTACTTC.

CDR3 sequence reads: CAWAGGQGDEQYF. CDR3 DNA: TGTGCCTGGGCTGGAGGACAGGGGGACGAGCAGTACTTC. The genes are TRBV30 and TRBJ2-7; 10 bases fit TRBD1. The germline CDR1 and CDR2 sequences are GTSNPN and SVGIG (reference sequence). With V trimmed by 5 bases and J by 5 bases, 6 bases remained unmatched. The CDR3 covers 13 residues.

In its sample, this clone was seen a few times. The chain couples TRBV6-5 to TRBJ2-2; D possibly corresponds to TRBD1 (6 bases). V was trimmed by 6 bases and J by 4 bases, leaving 12 bases between them. CDR1 is MNHEY and CDR2 is SVGAGI in the germline V gene. The CDR3 runs to 14 residues. The CDR3: CASSRGQTTGELFF. DNA of the CDR3: TGTGCCAGCAGCCGAGGACAGACCACCGGGGAGCTGTTTTTT.

The J gene is TRBJ1-1, the V gene TRBV6-1; D uncertain. Germline V gene data show CDR1 as MNHNS and CDR2 as SASEGT. This CDR3 region has 13 residues. Trimming pared 6 bases from V and 0 bases from J, leaving 8 bases between. The CDR3 coding sequence is TGTGCCAGCAGCGGCAGGATGAACACTGAAGCTTTCTTT. As protein: CASSGRMNTEAFF.

The V and J genes are TRBV27 and TRBJ1-4; 9 positions agree with TRBD1. V was pared by 7 bases and J by 7 bases, with 4 bases of the junction left unmatched. The CDR3 has 13 amino acids. Germline V gene lookup returns CDR1 MNHEY and CDR2 SMNVEV (reference sequence). The CDR3 nucleotides read TGTGCCAGCACGACAGGGGGGAGTGAAAAACTGTTTTTT. As protein: CASTTGGSEKLFF.

This chain uses TRBV18 with TRBJ2-1, with 13 bases that match TRBD2. The germline gives CDR1 KGHSH, CDR2 LQKENI. The V segment lost 3 bases and the J segment 9 bases; nucleotides outside the gene matches: 11. The length of the CDR3 is 17 residues. CDR3 loop: CASSPLRLAGGVSEQFF. In DNA form, the CDR3 reads TGTGCCAGCTCACCTCTACGACTAGCGGGAGGTGTGAGTGAGCAGTTCTTC. Looking up the rest from reference TRBV18 and TRBJ2-1 gives the full variable domain: NAGVMQNPRHLVRRRGQEARLRCSPMKGHSHVYWYRQLPEEGLKFMVYLQKENIIDESGMPKERFSAEFPKEGPSILRIQQVVRGDSAAYFCASSPLRLAGGVSEQFFGPGTRLTVL.

The chain combines TRBV6-1 with TRBJ2-5; TRBD2 aligns across 8 bases. This CDR3 is 14 amino acids long. Germline V gives CDR1 MNHNS, CDR2 SASEGT. J lost 4 bases, V lost 3 bases, and 4 bases had no gene match. CDR3 amino acids: CASSDREGVETQYF. For the CDR3, the DNA is TGTGCCAGCAGTGACCGGGAGGGGGTAGAGACCCAGTACTTC.

A few counts support this clone. This sequence joins TRBV6-4 and TRBJ2-2, with 10 bases fitting TRBD2. CDR1 is MRHNA, CDR2 SNTAGT, per germline. There are 14 residues in the CDR3. After removal of 4 bases from V and 4 bases from J, the junction contained 0 bases not matched to a gene. The CDR3 sequence: CASSASGSTGELFF. The CDR3 nucleotides read TGTGCCAGCAGTGCTAGCGGGAGCACCGGGGAGCTGTTTTTT.

This clone was seen only once. The rearrangement links TRBV19 to TRBJ2-7, with TRBD2 as a possible D gene (6 bases). CDR1 is LNHDA and CDR2 is SQIVND in the germline V gene (reference sequence). CDR3 length: 18 amino acids. V was trimmed by 3 bases and J by 0 bases, leaving 21 bases between them. The CDR3: CASSIGIVQRADSYEQYF. The CDR3 nucleotides are TGTGCCAGTAGTATCGGGATAGTCCAGCGGGCGGACTCCTACGAGCAGTACTTC.

The chain is built from TRBV7-9 and TRBJ2-1; 11 bases line up with TRBD2. Germline-derived CDR1 and CDR2 are SEHNR and FQNEAQ (reference sequence). With 6 bases clipped from V and 4 bases from J, the junction kept 2 bases outside the gene matches. CDR3 length: 14 residues. The CDR3 sequence is CASSRLAGYNEQFF. CDR3 nucleotide sequence: TGTGCCAGCAGTAGACTAGCGGGGTACAATGAGCAGTTCTTC.